The T cell receptor beta chain under discussion was sequenced for a study of human T cells and chemical hapten exposure. The overall study: Readings were taken at 6 days from patch tests that had applied 0.01% DPC to the upper back.

This clonotype came up a few times. Its antigen is still unknown. Described time point: patch test 3, about 24 weeks after DPC sensitization. Treatment denoted: therapeutic diphenylcyclopropenone sensitization with weekly scalp DPC. Unfractionated whole blood was the source of the extracted total RNA. Patients had alopecia, were aged 18 to 70, and were not pregnant. Each CDR3 protein is one row after TCRdb ran MiXCR on the RACE reads. The sample contains about 39,000 distinct CDR3 sequences, 12% of which appear only once. Findings of the study overall: The study found expanded TCRs formed significantly more large CDR3 similarity clusters than controls. Since the donors had alopecia, their immune response may not be the same as that of healthy people.

The sample here was whole blood, taken in connection with sensitization to the hapten diphenylcyclopropenone (DPC). This sequence was found in a woman in her thirties or forties with alopecia areata. Some clones in this sample may be carry-over from other donors' samples.

In DNA form, the CDR3 reads TGTGCCAGCTCACCGATCCCGTGGGGCAATGTGGTCGGAGAGCAGTACTTC. Amino acids: CASSPIPWGNVVGEQYF. The chain has TRBV18 and TRBJ2-7, with D possibly being TRBD1 (5 bases). V lost 3 bases, J lost 7 bases, and 25 bases lay in between. Per the germline V gene, CDR1 is KGHSH and CDR2 is LQKENI. The CDR3 covers 17 residues. The whole variable domain, remainder taken from reference TRBV18 and TRBJ2-7, is NAGVMQNPRHLVRRRGQEARLRCSPMKGHSHVYWYRQLPEEGLKFMVYLQKENIIDESGMPKERFSAEFPKEGPSILRIQQVVRGDSAAYFCASSPIPWGNVVGEQYFGPGTRLTVT.